The 19 T cell receptor beta chains presented below share a single source sample, sequenced in a study of tumor-infiltrating lymphocytes in primary liver carcinoma (dated by TCRdb to between 2016 and 2019). Total RNA and DNA were co-extracted without cell sorting from 20-30 mg of bulk tissue using the AllPrep DNA/RNA mini kit. The instrument was an Illumina HiSeq 2500. TCRbeta-specific cDNA was reverse-transcribed from roughly 500 ng total RNA using a constant-region primer and ProtoScript II reverse transcriptase. Construction of the TCRbeta libraries relied on three nested rounds of multiplex PCR, following a slightly modified ARM-PCR procedure. Each of the first two PCR rounds ran for nine to eleven cycles and used multiplex TRBV1-TRBV30 forward primers together with a Cbeta reverse primer. Through fastp at Q25 and MiXCR, TCRdb rebuilt clones from the public reads, retaining in-frame beta chains. Every distinct CDR3 protein forms one entry, paired with its most common genes and DNA. This sample is represented by some 95,000 distinct CDR3 sequences; around 70% of them were singletons. The top ten clonotypes cover about 27% of the sample.

The sequenced material came from tumor-adjacent normal liver tissue. The receptors here all came from a man aged 40-49 years with primary liver carcinoma and hepatitis B virus infection.

The chain employs TRBV29-1 and TRBJ1-1; D uncertain. V shed 4 bases and J shed 5 bases, with 11 bases lying between them. Germline CDR1 reads SQVTM; CDR2 reads ANQGSEA. The CDR3 runs 12 residues. CDR3 sequence (DNA): TGCAGCGTTGCTGTGGACGGTACTGAAGCTTTCTTT. It is translated as CSVAVDGTEAFF.

With respect to this clonotype: The junction shows a germline mismatch at one end, possibly a read error. The chain couples TRBV11-3 to TRBJ2-1; D tentatively reads TRBD1 or TRBD2 (5 bases each). Germline assignment: CDR1 SGHNT and CDR2 YENEEA. CDR3 length equals 16 residues. The CDR3 here is CANSSGNGAGSNEQFF. CDR3 in DNA: TGTGCCAACAGCTCGGGAAATGGGGCAGGGTCGAATGAGCAGTTCTTC.

This clonotype has just a few counts. A much more abundant neighbour one base away suggests this may be a read error. The chain couples TRBV5-4 to TRBJ2-3, with D perhaps assigned TRBD1 or TRBD2 (5 bases each). This CDR3 spans 16 amino acids. Germline V CDR1 and CDR2: SGHNT, YYREEE (reference sequence). Trimming left V 3 bases short and J 0 bases short, with 14 bases between. Here the CDR3 reads CASSSPGRPSTDTQYF. In nucleotides, the CDR3 is TGTGCCAGCAGCTCTCCGGGACGTCCGAGCACAGATACGCAGTATTTT. The variable domain in full, with the rest retrieved from reference TRBV5-4 and TRBJ2-3, is ETGVTQSPTHLIKTRGQQVTLRCSSQSGHNTVSWYQQALGQGPQFIFQYYREEENGRGNFPPRFSGLQFPNYSSELNVNALELDDSALYLCASSSPGRPSTDTQYFGPGTRLTVL.

J is TRBJ2-1 and V is TRBV10-2, with 10 nucleotides matching TRBD1. Losses at the gene ends were 8 bases for V and 5 bases for J; bases not matched to a gene: 3. Germline V gene data show CDR1 as WSHSY and CDR2 as SAAADI. The CDR3 contains 13 residues. CDR3 sequence reads: CASWTGGDNEQFF. The CDR3 bases are TGCGCCAGCTGGACAGGGGGAGACAATGAGCAGTTCTTC.

In regard to this clonotype: This may arise from a read error, as a much more abundant clone is one base away. The gene calls are TRBV5-1 and TRBJ2-6, with a possible D match to TRBD2 (7 bases). CDR3 length: 15 amino acids. The V end was cut by 4 bases, the J end by 2 bases, with 10 bases between. CDR1 and CDR2 (germline): SGHRS, YFSETQ. Here the CDR3 DNA reads TGCGCCAGCAGCAAGGGGGGGACTGGGGCCAACGTCCTGACTTTC. Protein product: CASSKGGTGANVLTF.

Note on this clonotype: Possible read error: a much larger clone is one base away. The chain is built from TRBV10-3 and TRBJ2-1, with 9 bases that match TRBD2. There are 17 residues in the CDR3. CDR1 and CDR2 (germline): ENHRY, SYGVKD. Written as DNA, the CDR3 is TGTGCCATCAGTCAGTCCCCGGGACTAGCATCCTACAATGAGCAGTTCTTC. It specifies CAISQSPGLASYNEQFF.

As for this clonotype: At one of its ends the junction is not consistent with the germline gene, which may arise from a read error. V is TRBV10-3 and J is TRBJ2-2; a possible D gene is TRBD2 (6 bases). CDR1 ENHRY and CDR2 SYGVKD come from the germline V gene. The CDR3 extends over 14 amino acids. CDR3 protein: CAISDSGGARELFF. Written as DNA, the CDR3 is TGTGCCATTAGTGATAGCGGAGGAGCCCGGGAGCTGTTTTTT.

This clonotype has just a few counts. The rearrangement uses TRBV28 and TRBJ1-5, with D possibly TRBD1 on 6 matching bases. V was cut by 8 bases and J by 2 bases, with 16 bases left in between. The V gene's germline CDR1 is MDHEN and CDR2 SYDVKM. The CDR3 contains 15 residues. CDR3 region: CASPPDPGGNQPQHF. The CDR3 DNA reads TGTGCCAGCCCTCCGGATCCAGGGGGCAATCAGCCCCAGCATTTT.

A remark on this clonotype: The junction departs from germline at one end; a sequencing error may be responsible. The chain has TRBV11-2 and TRBJ2-7, with D unclear. The length of the CDR3 is 13 residues. Per germline, CDR1 SGHAT and CDR2 FQNNGV. CDR3 in DNA: TGTACCAGTAGCCCAGGACCGCCTTACGAGCAGTACTTC. Its protein is CTSSPGPPYEQYF. The whole variable domain, remainder taken from reference TRBV11-2 and TRBJ2-7, is EAGVAQSPRYKIIEKRQSVAFWCNPISGHATLYWYQQILGQGPKLLIQFQNNGVVDDSQLPKDRFSAERLKGVDSTLKIQPAKLEDSAVYLCTSSPGPPYEQYFGPGTRLTVT.

Points on this clonotype: This may arise from a read error, as a much more abundant clone is one base away. The chain uses TRBV4-1 and TRBJ2-7; TRBD1 matches at 7 bases. Germline-derived CDR1 and CDR2 are MGHRA and YSYEKL. V lost 1 base and J lost 5; bases outside the gene matches: 8. This CDR3 comprises 15 residues. In DNA, the CDR3 is TGCGCCAGCAGCCAAGGCCCCACAGGGGTCCACGAGCAGTACTTC. Residues: CASSQGPTGVHEQYF.

Details on this clonotype: Relative to the germline gene, one junction end is altered; a read error may explain this. The chain links TRBV11-2 to TRBJ2-5, with 7 nucleotides matching TRBD1. The CDR3 contains 15 residues. Germline CDR1 is SGHAT and CDR2 is FQNNGV. The CDR3 DNA reads TGTACCAGCAGCACTAGGACAGGCCTCCAAGAGACCCAGTACTTC. Protein sequence: CTSSTRTGLQETQYF. Drawing the rest from reference TRBV11-2 and TRBJ2-5, the complete variable domain is EAGVAQSPRYKIIEKRQSVAFWCNPISGHATLYWYQQILGQGPKLLIQFQNNGVVDDSQLPKDRFSAERLKGVDSTLKIQPAKLEDSAVYLCTSSTRTGLQETQYFGPGTRLLVL.

Details on this clonotype: Relative to the germline gene, one junction end is altered; a read error may explain this. CDR3 residues: CASSLREAYEQCF. Written as DNA, the CDR3 is TGTGCCAGCAGCTTGCGGGAGGCCTATGAGCAGTGCTTC. V is TRBV12-3 or TRBV12-4 and J is TRBJ2-7, with TRBD2 matching over 8 bases. The CDR3 loop spans 13 amino acids.

The chain links TRBV11-2 to TRBJ2-1, with unresolved D. The CDR3 is made up of 12 amino acids. Germline V gives CDR1 SGHAT, CDR2 FQNNGV. DNA of the CDR3: TGTACCATATCGCCGATAGGGTATGAGCAGTTCTTC. It specifies CTISPIGYEQFF.

For this clonotype: A clone one base away is much larger, so this may be a read error. The conserved closing phenylalanine or tryptophan is absent in this CDR3, likely reflecting a read error. This chain joins TRBV10-3 and TRBJ1-1; D possibly corresponds to TRBD1 (5 bases). Germline CDR1 and CDR2: ENHRY and SYGVKD. The CDR3 is 14 residues long. V lost 0 bases and J lost 6, with 11 bases in between. CDR3 DNA: TGTGCCATCAGTGAGTCGGTCAGGGCCGCTGAAGCTTTCTCT. Amino acid sequence: CAISESVRAAEAFS.

The rearrangement joins TRBV6-5 to TRBJ1-5, with D unresolved. Germline lookup yields CDR1 MNHEY and CDR2 SVGAGI. Trimming took off 6 bases at V and 1 base at J, with 16 bases between the two ends. The CDR3 is 16 amino acids. The CDR3 protein is CASSTSPDGSNQPQHF. The CDR3, as DNA: TGTGCCAGCAGCACTAGCCCGGACGGGAGCAATCAGCCCCAGCATTTT.

This clonotype was observed a few times. A read error is possible here, since a much larger clone lies one base away. This chain joins TRBV6-1 and TRBJ1-5; D perhaps matches TRBD1 (5 bases). TRBJ2-3 matches the DNA end more closely, so the J call is doubtful. Germline lookup yields CDR1 MNHNS and CDR2 SASEGT. The CDR3 spans 16 residues. For the CDR3, the DNA is TGTGCCAGCAGTGAAGCGCAAGGGGTCGGCAATCAGCCCCAGTATTTT. Translating it yields CASSEAQGVGNQPQYF.

The chain combines TRBV7-9 with TRBJ1-2; no reliable D call. CDR1 SEHNR and CDR2 FQNEAQ come from the germline V gene (reference sequence). The CDR3 loop spans 15 amino acids. V lost 5 bases to trimming and J lost 2 bases, with 15 bases between them. The DNA for the CDR3 is TGTGCCAGCAGCCAATCAGCAGGATCAAACTATGGCTACACCTTC. Protein: CASSQSAGSNYGYTF.

V usage is TRBV20-1 and J usage is TRBJ2-5; D may correspond to TRBD1 or TRBD2 (6 bases each). Looked up from germline, CDR1 is DFQATT and CDR2 is SNEGSKA (reference sequence). The length of the CDR3 is 14 residues. Trimming took off 0 bases at V and 5 bases at J, with 13 bases between the two ends. This CDR3 is CSAREGGYGETQYF. The CDR3 DNA follows: TGCAGTGCTAGAGAGGGGGGCTACGGGGAGACCCAGTACTTC.

For this clonotype: This may arise from a read error, as a much more abundant clone is one base away. The genes are TRBV10-1 and TRBJ1-1; a possible D gene is TRBD1 (5 bases). The CDR3 spans 12 residues. The germline V gene encodes CDR1 WNHNN and CDR2 SYGVQD (reference sequence). The CDR3 bases are TGCGCCAACAGAGGAGGGGTCACTGAACCTTTCTTT. Its protein product is CANRGGVTEPFF.